Sequencing of this TCR beta chain was carried out in a study of blood T cells in healthy people across ages. Study-level background: Capturing about one barcoded beta molecule per two T cells was achieved by template switching.

Unmatched junction bases numbered 9, after V lost 4 bases and J lost 2 bases. The CDR3 covers 16 residues. Germline lookup yields CDR1 LGHNA and CDR2 YNFKEQ. The authors ran a second PCR of about 7 to 12 cycles using a sample-barcoded 5' primer and a J-beta primer mix. TCRdb analysed the 5' RACE reads with MiXCR anew, one entry per CDR3 protein. The data show fewer than 2 million distinct CDR3 sequences, with roughly 43% seen just once and under 30% held by the top ten. The sample was blood. V usage is TRBV4-2 and J usage is TRBJ2-7; TRBD1 matches 9 bases. The source is a human donor in good health. CDR3 sequence: CASSRDRVDSAYEQYF. The CDR3 DNA reads TGTGCCAGCAGCCGGGACAGGGTAGATTCCGCCTACGAGCAGTACTTC.